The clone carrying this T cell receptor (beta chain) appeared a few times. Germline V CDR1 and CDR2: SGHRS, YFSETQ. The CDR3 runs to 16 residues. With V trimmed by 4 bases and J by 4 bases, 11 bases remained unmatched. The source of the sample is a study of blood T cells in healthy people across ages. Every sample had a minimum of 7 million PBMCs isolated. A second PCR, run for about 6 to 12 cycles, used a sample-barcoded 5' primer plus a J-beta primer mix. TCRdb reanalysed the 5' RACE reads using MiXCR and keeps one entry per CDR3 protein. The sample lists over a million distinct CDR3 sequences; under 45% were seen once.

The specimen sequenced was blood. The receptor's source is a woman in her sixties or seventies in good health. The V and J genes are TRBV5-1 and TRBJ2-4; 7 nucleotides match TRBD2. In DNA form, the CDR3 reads TGCGCCAGCAGCACTACCAGCGGGATCAAAAAAAACATTCAGTACTTC. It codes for CASSTTSGIKKNIQYF.